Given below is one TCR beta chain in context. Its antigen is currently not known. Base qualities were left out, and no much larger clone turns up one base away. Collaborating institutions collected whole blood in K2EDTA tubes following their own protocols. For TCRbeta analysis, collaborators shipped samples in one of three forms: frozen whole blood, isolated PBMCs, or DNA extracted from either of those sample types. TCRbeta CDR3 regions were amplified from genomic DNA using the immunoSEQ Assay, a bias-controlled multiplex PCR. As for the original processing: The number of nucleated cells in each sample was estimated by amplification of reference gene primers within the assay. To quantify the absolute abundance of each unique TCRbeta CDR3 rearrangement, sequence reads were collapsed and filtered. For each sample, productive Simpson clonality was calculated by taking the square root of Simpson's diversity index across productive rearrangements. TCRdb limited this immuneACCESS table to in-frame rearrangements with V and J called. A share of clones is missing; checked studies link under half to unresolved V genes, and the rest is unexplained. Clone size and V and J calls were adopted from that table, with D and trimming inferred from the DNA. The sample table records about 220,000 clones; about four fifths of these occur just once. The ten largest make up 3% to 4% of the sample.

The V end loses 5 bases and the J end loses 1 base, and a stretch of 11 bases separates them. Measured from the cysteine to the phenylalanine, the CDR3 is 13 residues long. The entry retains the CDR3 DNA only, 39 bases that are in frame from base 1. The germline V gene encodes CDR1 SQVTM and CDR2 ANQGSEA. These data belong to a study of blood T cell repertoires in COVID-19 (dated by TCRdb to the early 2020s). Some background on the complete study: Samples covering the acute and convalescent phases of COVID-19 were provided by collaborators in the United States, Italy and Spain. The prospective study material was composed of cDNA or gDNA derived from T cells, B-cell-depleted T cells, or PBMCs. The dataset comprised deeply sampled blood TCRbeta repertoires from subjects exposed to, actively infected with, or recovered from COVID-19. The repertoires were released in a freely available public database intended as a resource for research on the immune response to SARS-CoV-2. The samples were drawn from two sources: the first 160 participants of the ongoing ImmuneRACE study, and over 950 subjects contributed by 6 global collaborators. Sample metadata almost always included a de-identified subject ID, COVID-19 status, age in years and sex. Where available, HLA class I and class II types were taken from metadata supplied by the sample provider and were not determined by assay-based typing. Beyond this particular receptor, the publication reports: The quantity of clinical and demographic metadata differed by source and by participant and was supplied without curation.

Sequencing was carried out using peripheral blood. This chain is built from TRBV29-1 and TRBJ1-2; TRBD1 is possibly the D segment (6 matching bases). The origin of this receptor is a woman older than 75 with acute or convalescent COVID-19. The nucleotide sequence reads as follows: TGCAGCGTTTCTATACAGGGTAACTATGGCTACACCTTC. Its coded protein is CSVSIQGNYGYTF.